The 7 T cell receptor beta chains below come from one sample, sequenced in a study of shared clonotypes between healthy human individuals. Some clones are missing from TCRdb's copy, which holds only in-frame ones; the method was immunoSEQ multiplex PCR. The data contain 1.5 million to 1.9 million clones, approximately 98% of them singletons. Sequenced input: naive CD4+ T cells sorted from blood. Described subset: CD45RA+ positively selected. Receptors were obtained from a man under 40 in good health.

Concerning this clone: The same CDR3 can be traced to other DNA sequences in this sample. V and J are TRBV19 and TRBJ2-7; D is unclear. Between the trimmed V and J ends, which lost 2 bases and 1 base, there was a span of 9 bases. The length of the CDR3 is 14 residues. The germline gives CDR1 LNHDA, CDR2 SQIVND (reference sequence). This CDR3 is CASSISPGSYEQYF. Written as DNA, the CDR3 is TGTGCCAGTAGTATAAGCCCAGGATCCTACGAGCAGTACTTC.

The CDR3 spells CASSLGGWADSSGANVLTF. The CDR3 bases are TGTGCCAGCAGCTTAGGGGGTTGGGCGGACAGCTCTGGGGCCAACGTCCTGACTTTC. The chain links TRBV11-2 to TRBJ2-6; D is possibly TRBD1 (6 bases). The ends were cut back, 1 base at V and 0 bases at J, with 16 bases in the middle. Looked up from germline, CDR1 is SGHAT and CDR2 is FQNNGV. The CDR3 has 19 amino acids.

The chain carries TRBV19 and TRBJ2-7; 12 nucleotides agree with TRBD2. Trimming removed 3 bases from V and 2 bases from J; junction bases left unmatched: 2. Germline V gives CDR1 LNHDA, CDR2 SQIVND (reference sequence). The CDR3 is 15 amino acids. CDR3 residues: CASSIGLAGTYEQYF. CDR3 coding DNA: TGTGCCAGTAGTATCGGACTAGCGGGGACCTACGAGCAGTACTTC. The full variable domain, rest sourced from reference TRBV19 and TRBJ2-7, is DGGITQSPKYLFRKEGQNVTLSCEQNLNHDAMYWYRQDPGQGLRLIYYSQIVNDFQKGDIAEGYSVSREKKESFPLTVTSAQKNPTAFYLCASSIGLAGTYEQYFGPGTRLTVT.

V is TRBV5-1 and J is TRBJ2-1; D remains ambiguous. Germline V gives CDR1 SGHRS, CDR2 YFSETQ. The CDR3 is 14 amino acids. V was cut by 0 bases and J by 1 base, with 5 bases left in between. The CDR3 DNA reads TGCGCCAGCAGCTTGGTGAATTCCTACAATGAGCAGTTCTTC. Protein product: CASSLVNSYNEQFF.

With regard to this clone: The sample holds other DNA sequences that translate to the same CDR3. The chain recombines TRBV19 with TRBJ1-5, with D possibly TRBD1 on 5 matching bases. CDR3 length equals 13 residues. Between the trimmed V and J ends, which lost 4 bases and 5 bases, there was a span of 9 bases. Germline CDR1 is LNHDA and CDR2 is SQIVND (reference sequence). The CDR3 DNA is TGTGCCAGTAGTACCCAGGGAGATCAGCCCCAGCATTTT. It specifies CASSTQGDQPQHF.

V gene TRBV7-2 combines with J gene TRBJ2-2, with unresolved D. Germline V CDR1 and CDR2: SGHTA, FQGNSA. The germline V and J ends were trimmed by 0 bases and 6 bases, with 11 bases remaining between them. This CDR3 is built from 15 residues. The CDR3 is CASSLAGIRAGELFF. Written as DNA, the CDR3 is TGTGCCAGCAGCTTAGCGGGAATTAGGGCCGGGGAGCTGTTTTTT.

The chain joins TRBV4-2 to TRBJ1-2; no clear D gene. Germline loops: CDR1 LGHNA, CDR2 YNFKEQ. This CDR3 region has 15 residues. Trimming removed 0 bases at V and 2 bases at J, with 10 bases between. The CDR3: CASSQDRAENYGYTF. CDR3 coding DNA: TGTGCCAGCAGCCAAGATCGGGCGGAGAACTATGGCTACACCTTC.